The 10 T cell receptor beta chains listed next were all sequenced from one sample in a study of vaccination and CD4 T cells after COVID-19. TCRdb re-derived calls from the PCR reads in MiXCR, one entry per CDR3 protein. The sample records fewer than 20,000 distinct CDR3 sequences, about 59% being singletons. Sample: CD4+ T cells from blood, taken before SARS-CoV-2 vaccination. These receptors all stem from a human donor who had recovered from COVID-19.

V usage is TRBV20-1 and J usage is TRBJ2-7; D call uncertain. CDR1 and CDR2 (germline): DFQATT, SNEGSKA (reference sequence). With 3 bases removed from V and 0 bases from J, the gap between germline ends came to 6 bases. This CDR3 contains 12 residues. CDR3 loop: CSASYSSYEQYF. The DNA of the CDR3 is TGCAGTGCTAGTTACAGCTCCTACGAGCAGTACTTC.

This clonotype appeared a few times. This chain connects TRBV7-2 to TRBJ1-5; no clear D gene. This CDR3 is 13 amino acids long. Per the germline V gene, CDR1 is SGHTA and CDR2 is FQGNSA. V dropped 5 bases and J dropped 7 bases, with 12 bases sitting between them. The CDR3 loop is CASSRYDDQPQHF. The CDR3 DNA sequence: TGTGCCAGCAGCCGATACGACGACCAGCCCCAGCATTTT. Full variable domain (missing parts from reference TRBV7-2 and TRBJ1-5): GAGVSQSPSNKVTEKGKDVELRCDPISGHTALYWYRQSLGQGLEFLIYFQGNSAPDKSGLPSDRFSAERTGGSVSTLTIQRTQQEDSAVYLCASSRYDDQPQHFGDGTRLSIL.

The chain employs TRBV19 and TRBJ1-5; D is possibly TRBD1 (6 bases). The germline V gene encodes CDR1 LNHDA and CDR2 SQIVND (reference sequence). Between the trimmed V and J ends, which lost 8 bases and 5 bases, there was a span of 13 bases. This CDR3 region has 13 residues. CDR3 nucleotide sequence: TGTGCCAGTGGCGGGACACTCGATCAGCCCCAGCATTTT. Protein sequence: CASGGTLDQPQHF.

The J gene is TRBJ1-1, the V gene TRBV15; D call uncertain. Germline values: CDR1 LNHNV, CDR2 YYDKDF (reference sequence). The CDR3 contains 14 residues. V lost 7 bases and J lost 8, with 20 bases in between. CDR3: CATTYGGVLREAFF. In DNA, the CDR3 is TGTGCCACCACTTATGGCGGAGTCCTTCGGGAAGCTTTCTTT.

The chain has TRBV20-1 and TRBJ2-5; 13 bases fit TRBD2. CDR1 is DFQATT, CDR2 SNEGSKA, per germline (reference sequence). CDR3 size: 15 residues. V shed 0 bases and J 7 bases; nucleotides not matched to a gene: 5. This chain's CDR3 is CSARDPGLAGRTQYF. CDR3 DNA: TGCAGTGCTAGAGATCCGGGACTAGCGGGACGGACCCAGTACTTC.

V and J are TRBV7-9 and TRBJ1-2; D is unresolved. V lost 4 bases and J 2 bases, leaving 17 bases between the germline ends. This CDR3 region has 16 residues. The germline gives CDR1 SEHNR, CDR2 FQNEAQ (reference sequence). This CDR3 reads CASSSDLIAENYGYTF. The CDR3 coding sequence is TGTGCCAGCAGCTCTGACCTCATAGCAGAGAACTATGGCTACACCTTC.

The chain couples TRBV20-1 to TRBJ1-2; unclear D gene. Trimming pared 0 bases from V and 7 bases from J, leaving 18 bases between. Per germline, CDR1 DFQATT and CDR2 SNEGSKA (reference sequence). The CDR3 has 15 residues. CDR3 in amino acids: CSARDPTQRWGGYTF. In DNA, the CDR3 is TGCAGTGCTAGAGATCCAACTCAACGTTGGGGTGGCTACACCTTC.

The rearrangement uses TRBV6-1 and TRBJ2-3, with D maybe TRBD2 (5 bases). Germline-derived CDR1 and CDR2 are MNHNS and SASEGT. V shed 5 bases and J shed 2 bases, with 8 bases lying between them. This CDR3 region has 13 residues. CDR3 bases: TGTGCCAGCAGTAGCGGTTCCACAGATACGCAGTATTTT. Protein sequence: CASSSGSTDTQYF.

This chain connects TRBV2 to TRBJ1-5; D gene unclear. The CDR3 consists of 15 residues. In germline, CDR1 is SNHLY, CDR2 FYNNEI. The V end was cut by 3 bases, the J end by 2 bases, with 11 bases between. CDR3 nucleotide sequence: TGTGCCAGCAGTGAGTGGGTTCCGCGCAATCAGCCCCAGCATTTT. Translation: CASSEWVPRNQPQHF.

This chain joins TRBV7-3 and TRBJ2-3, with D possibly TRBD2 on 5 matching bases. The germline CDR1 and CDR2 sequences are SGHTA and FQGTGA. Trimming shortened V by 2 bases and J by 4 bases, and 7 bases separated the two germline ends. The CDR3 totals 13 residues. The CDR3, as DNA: TGTGCCAGCAGCTTACTTAGCGCAGATACGCAGTATTTT. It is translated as CASSLLSADTQYF. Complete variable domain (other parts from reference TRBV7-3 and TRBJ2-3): GAGVSQTPSNKVTEKGKYVELRCDPISGHTALYWYRQSLGQGPEFLIYFQGTGAADDSGLPNDRFFAVRPEGSVSTLKIQRTERGDSAVYLCASSLLSADTQYFGPGTRLTVL.